Shown below are 14 T cell receptor beta chains from a single sample sequenced in a study of blood T cells in healthy people across ages. Sample-barcoded 5' priming and a J-beta primer mix drove a second PCR of about 6 to 11 cycles. TCRdb passed the 5' RACE reads through MiXCR, listing each CDR3 protein once. The table lists 900,000 to 950,000 distinct CDR3 sequences, just under 30% of them singletons. Another study also made use of these data, one on T cells of mothers and their children.

Source material: blood. Source of these receptors: a woman aged 40-49 years in good health.

This clonotype was seen more than once but under ten times. The CDR3 nucleotides are TGTGCCAGCGGGCAGGCGAGCACAGATACGCAGTATTTT. Translated, it gives CASGQASTDTQYF. The chain links TRBV9 to TRBJ2-3; unclear D gene. In germline, CDR1 is SGDLS, CDR2 YYNGEE. The CDR3 sequence is 13 residues long. The germline V and J ends were trimmed by 7 bases and 0 bases, with 9 bases remaining between them. Supplemented by reference TRBV9 and TRBJ2-3, the full variable domain reads DSGVTQTPKHLITATGQRVTLRCSPRSGDLSVYWYQQSLDQGLQFLIQYYNGEERAKGNILERFSAQQFPDLHSELNLSSLELGDSALYFCASGQASTDTQYFGPGTRLTVL.

As DNA, the CDR3 is TGTGCCAGCTCACGCGACAGATTCGGGGAGCTGTTTTTT. The encoded protein is CASSRDRFGELFF. This rearrangement joins TRBV18 to TRBJ2-2; TRBD1 is a possible D gene (5 bases). Germline assignment: CDR1 KGHSH and CDR2 LQKENI. The CDR3 extends over 13 amino acids. Between the trimmed V and J ends, which lost 4 bases and 7 bases, there was a span of 10 bases.

This sequence joins TRBV7-2 and TRBJ2-2, with 11 bases fitting TRBD1. Trimming removed 5 bases from V and 9 bases from J; junction bases left unmatched: 11. This CDR3 is built from 16 residues. Germline V gene data show CDR1 as SGHTA and CDR2 as FQGNSA. For the CDR3, the DNA is TGTGCCAGCAGCCCACCCGGGACAGGGGGAGTCCGGGAGCTGTTTTTT. Translation gives CASSPPGTGGVRELFF.

A remark on this clonotype: Given a much more abundant clone one base away, this may be a read error. The chain links TRBV7-6 to TRBJ1-2; no clear D gene. The CDR3 is 16 residues long. From germline, CDR1 is SGHVS and CDR2 FNYEAQ. CDR3 bases: TGTGCCAGCAGCCCCCCCGACGGGAGCGCTAACTATGGCCACACCTTC. Translated, it gives CASSPPDGSANYGHTF.

This chain links TRBV3-1 with TRBJ2-5, with a possible D match to TRBD2 (6 bases). Trimming shortened V by 4 bases and J by 11 bases, and 23 bases separated the two germline ends. CDR3 length: 15 residues. CDR1 LGHDT and CDR2 YNNKEL come from the germline V gene (reference sequence). Written as DNA, the CDR3 is TGTGCCAGCAGCCGGGATTCTCTGGGGGGAGATGAGCAGTACTTC. Translated: CASSRDSLGGDEQYF.

The table lists this clonotype with a count of one. This chain joins TRBV6-2 or TRBV6-3 and TRBJ2-1; TRBD2 matches 9 bases. V gave up 7 bases and J gave up 6 bases; unmatched junction bases: 13. The V gene's germline CDR1 is MNHEY and CDR2 SVGEGT. The CDR3 has 16 amino acids. CDR3 amino acids: CASNTSPSGKFNEQFF. In DNA form, the CDR3 reads TGTGCCAGCAACACGTCACCTAGCGGGAAGTTCAATGAGCAGTTCTTC.

The rearrangement joins TRBV7-3 to TRBJ1-1; D is unclear. V was cut by 4 bases and J by 5 bases, with 11 bases left in between. Germline-derived CDR1 and CDR2 are SGHTA and FQGTGA. This CDR3 has 13 residues. The CDR3 protein is CASSSNPQTEAFF. DNA of the CDR3: TGTGCCAGCAGCTCGAATCCGCAAACTGAAGCTTTCTTT.

With regard to this clonotype: This may be a read error, as it is one base from a much larger clone. The CDR3 here is CASSEGVCIQYF. The CDR3 DNA reads as TGTGCCAGCAGTGAAGGGGTGTGCATTCAGTACTTC. This sequence joins TRBV28 and TRBJ2-4, with a tentative D call TRBD1 (5 bases). The V end was cut by 5 bases, the J end by 9 bases, with 11 bases between. The germline gives CDR1 MDHEN, CDR2 SYDVKM. The CDR3 is made up of 12 amino acids.

This clonotype was seen many times. The V call is TRBV5-1, the J call TRBJ2-1; D possibly uses TRBD1 or TRBD2 (5 bases each). Germline CDR1 is SGHRS and CDR2 is YFSETQ. CDR3 length: 14 amino acids. V lost 3 bases to trimming and J lost 8 bases, with 15 bases between them. CDR3 in DNA: TGCGCCAGCAGCTCCGGGACCGGGCGTGATGAGCAGTTCTTC. Encoded protein: CASSSGTGRDEQFF.

This clonotype came up a few times. V gene TRBV7-8 combines with J gene TRBJ1-4, with D possibly TRBD1 on 5 matching bases. Germline CDR1 and CDR2: SGHVS and FQNEAQ. The CDR3 loop spans 15 amino acids. With 5 bases removed from V and 5 bases from J, the gap between germline ends came to 15 bases. CDR3 amino acids: CASSEGRGRNEKLFF. CDR3 DNA: TGTGCCAGCAGCGAGGGGCGGGGGAGGAATGAAAAACTGTTTTTT.

This clonotype was found a few times. The chain uses TRBV6-5 and TRBJ1-1, with 7 bases lining up with TRBD1. The CDR3 is made up of 14 amino acids. The germline CDR1 and CDR2 sequences are MNHEY and SVGAGI. Losses at the gene ends were 2 bases for V and 4 bases for J; bases not matched to a gene: 4. The CDR3 region is CASSYQDRATEAFF. CDR3 coding DNA: TGTGCCAGCAGTTACCAAGACAGGGCCACTGAAGCTTTCTTT.

The CDR3 DNA is TGTGCCAGCAGCAGACAGGGAAGGACCCAGTACTTC. Translating gives CASSRQGRTQYF. The V and J genes are TRBV27 and TRBJ2-5; 7 bases line up with TRBD1. The trim removed 6 bases at V and 7 bases at J, leaving 5 bases unmatched. The germline gives CDR1 MNHEY, CDR2 SMNVEV (reference sequence). The length of the CDR3 is 12 residues.

This clonotype was detected many times. The V gene is TRBV5-1, the J gene TRBJ1-2; the D is unclear. The V and J ends lost 0 bases and 4 bases respectively, with 10 bases between them. Germline V lookup: CDR1 SGHRS, CDR2 YFSETQ. The CDR3 has 14 residues. The CDR3 here is CASSLESGPYGYTF. CDR3 coding DNA: TGCGCCAGCAGCTTGGAGTCTGGTCCCTATGGCTACACCTTC.

This clonotype was picked up many times. This chain uses TRBV12-5 with TRBJ2-1; D not resolved. The CDR3 consists of 9 residues. The V end lost 3 bases, the J end lost 12 bases, and 3 bases lay between the germline ends. CDR1 and CDR2 from the germline V gene are LGHNT and FRNRAP. CDR3 sequence (DNA): TGTGCTAGTGGTTTTTGGCAGTTCTTC. Translated, it gives CASGFWQFF.